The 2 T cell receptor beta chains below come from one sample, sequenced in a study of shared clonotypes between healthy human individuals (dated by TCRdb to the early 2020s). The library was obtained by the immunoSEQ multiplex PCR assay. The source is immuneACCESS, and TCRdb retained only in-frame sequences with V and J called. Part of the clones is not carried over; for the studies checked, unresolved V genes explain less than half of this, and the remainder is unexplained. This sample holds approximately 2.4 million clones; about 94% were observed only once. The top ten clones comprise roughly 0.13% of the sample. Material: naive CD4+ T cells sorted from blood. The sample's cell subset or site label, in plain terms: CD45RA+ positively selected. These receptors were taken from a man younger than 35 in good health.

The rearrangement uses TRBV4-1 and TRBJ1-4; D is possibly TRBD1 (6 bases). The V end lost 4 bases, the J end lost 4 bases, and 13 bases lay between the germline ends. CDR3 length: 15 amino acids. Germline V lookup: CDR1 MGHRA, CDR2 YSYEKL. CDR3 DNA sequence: TGCGCCAGCAGCCTTACTACAGGGTTTAATGAAAAACTGTTTTTT. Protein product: CASSLTTGFNEKLFF.

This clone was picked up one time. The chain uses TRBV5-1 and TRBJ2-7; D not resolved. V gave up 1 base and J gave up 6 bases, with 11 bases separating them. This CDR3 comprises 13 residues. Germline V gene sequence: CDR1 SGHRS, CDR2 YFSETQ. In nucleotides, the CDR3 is TGCGCCAGCAGCTTGCTGAGCGAATCCGAGCAGTACTTC. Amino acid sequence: CASSLLSESEQYF.